Listed below are T cell receptor beta chains from one sample, sequenced in a study of blood T cell repertoires in COVID-19. This table comes from immunoSEQ multiplex PCR, and its TCRdb copy is limited to in-frame clones, with some not included. This table holds fewer than 70,000 clones, around 87% found once. Sequencing was performed on peripheral blood. The source is a man in his forties with COVID-19, enrolled during active disease. The CDR3 runs from the conserved cysteine through the conserved F or W. Fields, in order: V gene, clone size, J gene, D gene, CDR3 DNA, CDR3 protein. A D gene is named only where the DNA matches it firmly. Rows give clone size only sometimes, using once, few, many, or a class for an expanded clone.

V: TRBV5-1; size: NA; J: TRBJ1-3; D: NA; DNA: TGCGCCAGCAGCTTGGTAGGCAGAGGAGGAAACACCATATATTTT; CDR3: CASSLVGRGGNTIYF
V: TRBV6-5; size: NA; J: TRBJ1-4; D: TRBD1; DNA: TGTGCCAGCACTACCAACAGGGGCTTAGTTGAAAAACTGTTTTTT; CDR3: CASTTNRGLVEKLFF
V: TRBV5-1; size: NA; J: TRBJ2-7; D: NA; DNA: TGCGCCAGCAGCTTCCAGGGGAGCGAGCAGTACTTC; CDR3: CASSFQGSEQYF
V: TRBV19; size: few; J: TRBJ2-5; D: NA; DNA: TGTGCCAGTAGTATAGGGAGCCCGTCCACGTACTTC; CDR3: CASSIGSPSTYF
V: TRBV4-2; size: NA; J: TRBJ1-2; D: NA; DNA: TGTGCCAGCAGCCAAGTAGGGGAGGGCTATGGCTACACCTTC; CDR3: CASSQVGEGYGYTF
V: TRBV15; size: once; J: TRBJ1-5; D: NA; DNA: TGTGCCACCAGTGCAGGGTCGGCTTACAATCAGCCCCAGCATTTT; CDR3: CATSAGSAYNQPQHF
V: TRBV7-7; size: NA; J: TRBJ2-5; D: TRBD2; DNA: TGTGCCAGCAGCTTAGTAGCCGGGGGGTCGGTCGAGACCCAGTACTTC; CDR3: CASSLVAGGSVETQYF
V: TRBV20-1; size: NA; J: TRBJ2-1; D: NA; DNA: TGCAGTGCGACAAACAATGAGCAGTTCTTC; CDR3: CSATNNEQFF
V: TRBV27; size: NA; J: TRBJ2-7; D: NA; DNA: TGTGCCAGCAGTTTTCTGGGAGGAGACGAGCAGTACTTC; CDR3: CASSFLGGDEQYF
V: TRBV5-1; size: NA; J: TRBJ1-1; D: NA; DNA: TGCGCCAGCAGCTTGGCTTTTGGCTCTGAAGCTTTCTTT; CDR3: CASSLAFGSEAFF
V: TRBV19; size: few; J: TRBJ1-1; D: NA; DNA: TGTGCCAGTAGTATTCGGGGGACTGCGAACACTGAAGCTTTCTTT; CDR3: CASSIRGTANTEAFF
V: TRBV3-1/TRBV3-2; size: NA; J: TRBJ2-7; D: NA; DNA: TGTGCCAGCAGCCAAGACTGGGACAACTACGAGCAGTACTTC; CDR3: CASSQDWDNYEQYF
V: TRBV5-1; size: NA; J: TRBJ1-2; D: TRBD1; DNA: TGCGCCAGCAGCGAAACAGGGGGCGCGGGTGGCTACACCTTC; CDR3: CASSETGGAGGYTF
V: TRBV28; size: NA; J: TRBJ2-1; D: NA; DNA: TGTGCCAGCAGGAGAATAGGGGGCAATGAGCAGTTCTTC; CDR3: CASRRIGGNEQFF
V: TRBV7-2; size: NA; J: TRBJ2-1; D: NA; DNA: TGTGCCAGCGGGGGGTACTCCTACAATGAGCAGTTCTTC; CDR3: CASGGYSYNEQFF
V: TRBV2; size: NA; J: TRBJ2-3; D: NA; DNA: TGTGCCAGCAGGGGGACTTTAGAGTCAGATACGCTGTATTTT; CDR3: CASRGTLESDTLYF
V: TRBV5-1; size: NA; J: TRBJ2-5; D: TRBD1; DNA: TGCGCCAGCAGCTTGGGGACAGGGGGCAGGGAGACCCAGTACTTC; CDR3: CASSLGTGGRETQYF
V: TRBV18; size: NA; J: TRBJ2-2; D: NA; DNA: TGTGCCAGCTCACCACCGTATGGGGGCTACGCGACCGGGGAGCTGTTTTTT; CDR3: CASSPPYGGYATGELFF
V: TRBV28; size: NA; J: TRBJ1-1; D: NA; DNA: TGTGCCAGCAGTTATGGACAGAACACTGAAGCTTTCTTT; CDR3: CASSYGQNTEAFF